This entry features one T cell receptor (beta chain) sequence. These data belong to a study of control samples from healthy donors and cancer patients. The germline CDR1 and CDR2 sequences are MGHRA and YSYEKL. The length of the CDR3 is 14 residues. V gave up 6 bases and J gave up 1 base, with 12 bases separating them. Profiled with immunoSEQ multiplex PCR; TCRdb holds only in-frame clones, not every one. This table has roughly 59,000 clones, roughly 90% appearing once. Material for sequencing was PBMCs. The sequence was collected from a middle-aged man with colorectal cancer. This sequence joins TRBV4-1 and TRBJ1-1, with D maybe TRBD1 (6 bases). The CDR3 DNA reads as TGCGCCAGCAGGTGGGGGCAGCCGAACACTGAAGCTTTCTTT. It specifies CASRWGQPNTEAFF.